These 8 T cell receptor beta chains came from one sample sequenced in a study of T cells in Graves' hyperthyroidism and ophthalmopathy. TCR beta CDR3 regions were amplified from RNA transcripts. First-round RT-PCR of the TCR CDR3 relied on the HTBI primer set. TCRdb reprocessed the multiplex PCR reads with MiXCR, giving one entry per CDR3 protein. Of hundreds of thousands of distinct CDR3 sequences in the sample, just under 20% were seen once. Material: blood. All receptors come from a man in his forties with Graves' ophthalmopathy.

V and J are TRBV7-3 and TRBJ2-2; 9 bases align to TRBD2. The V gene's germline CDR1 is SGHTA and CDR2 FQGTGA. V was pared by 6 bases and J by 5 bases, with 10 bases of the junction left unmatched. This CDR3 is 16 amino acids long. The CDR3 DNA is TGTGCCAGCAGTCAGCCTAGCGGGAAACAAACCGGGGAGCTGTTTTTT. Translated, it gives CASSQPSGKQTGELFF. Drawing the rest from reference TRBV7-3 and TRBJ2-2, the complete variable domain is GAGVSQTPSNKVTEKGKYVELRCDPISGHTALYWYRQSLGQGPEFLIYFQGTGAADDSGLPNDRFFAVRPEGSVSTLKIQRTERGDSAVYLCASSQPSGKQTGELFFGEGSRLTVL.

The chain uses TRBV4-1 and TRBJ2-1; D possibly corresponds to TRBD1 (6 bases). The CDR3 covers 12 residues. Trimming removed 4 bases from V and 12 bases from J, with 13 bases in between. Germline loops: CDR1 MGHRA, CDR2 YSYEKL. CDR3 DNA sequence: TGCGCCAGCAGCCCTGGGGGCGGTAGGCAGTTCTTC. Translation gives CASSPGGGRQFF.

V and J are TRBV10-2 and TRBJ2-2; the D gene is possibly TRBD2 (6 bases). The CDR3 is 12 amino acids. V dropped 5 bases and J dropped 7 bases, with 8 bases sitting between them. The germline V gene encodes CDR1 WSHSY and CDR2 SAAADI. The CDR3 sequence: CASSLAFGELFF. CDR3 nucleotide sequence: TGCGCCAGCAGTCTAGCGTTCGGGGAGCTGTTTTTT.

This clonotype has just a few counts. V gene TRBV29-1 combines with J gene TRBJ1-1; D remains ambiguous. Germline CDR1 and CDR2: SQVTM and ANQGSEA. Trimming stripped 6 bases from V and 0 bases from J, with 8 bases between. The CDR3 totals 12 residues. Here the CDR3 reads CSVLQMNTEAFF. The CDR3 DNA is TGCAGCGTGCTACAAATGAACACTGAAGCTTTCTTT.

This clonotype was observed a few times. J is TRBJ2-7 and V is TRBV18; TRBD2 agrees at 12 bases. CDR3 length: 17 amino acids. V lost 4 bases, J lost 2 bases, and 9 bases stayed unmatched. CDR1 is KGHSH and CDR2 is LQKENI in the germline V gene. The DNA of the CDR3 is TGTGCCAGCTCACTCGGGACTAGCGGGTCTGTTACCTACGAGCAGTACTTC. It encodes CASSLGTSGSVTYEQYF.

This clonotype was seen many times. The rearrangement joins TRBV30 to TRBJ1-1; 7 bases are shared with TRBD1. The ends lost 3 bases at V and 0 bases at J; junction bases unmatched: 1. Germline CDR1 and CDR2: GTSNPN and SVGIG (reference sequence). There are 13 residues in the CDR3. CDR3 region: CAWSGTVNTEAFF. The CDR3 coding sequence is TGTGCCTGGAGCGGGACAGTGAACACTGAAGCTTTCTTT.

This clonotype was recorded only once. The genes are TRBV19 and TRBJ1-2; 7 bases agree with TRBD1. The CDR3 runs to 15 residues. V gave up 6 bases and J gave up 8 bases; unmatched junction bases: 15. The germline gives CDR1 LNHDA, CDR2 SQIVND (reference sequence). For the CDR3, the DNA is TGTGCCAGTAGGAAGGAGGGGGCCCCACCTGACGGCTACACCTTC. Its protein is CASRKEGAPPDGYTF. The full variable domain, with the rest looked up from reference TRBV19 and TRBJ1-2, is DGGITQSPKYLFRKEGQNVTLSCEQNLNHDAMYWYRQDPGQGLRLIYYSQIVNDFQKGDIAEGYSVSREKKESFPLTVTSAQKNPTAFYLCASRKEGAPPDGYTFGSGTRLTVV.

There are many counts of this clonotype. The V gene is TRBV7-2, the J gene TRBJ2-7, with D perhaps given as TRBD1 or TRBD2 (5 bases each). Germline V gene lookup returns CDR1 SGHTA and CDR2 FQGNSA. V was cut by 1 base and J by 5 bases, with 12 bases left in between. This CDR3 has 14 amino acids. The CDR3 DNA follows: TGTGCCAGCAGCTTAGACGGGGCAGGGAACGAGCAGTACTTC. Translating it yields CASSLDGAGNEQYF.